The 21 T cell receptor beta chains below all came from one sample that was sequenced in a study of T cell repertoires in cytomegalovirus infection. TCRdb ran MiXCR on the reads and lists one entry per CDR3 protein. The table includes some 320,000 distinct CDR3 sequences, 9% to 9.5% detected once. The material sequenced was PBMCs. Source of these receptors: a human donor in good health (CMV status not recorded). Some clones in this sample may be carry-over from other donors' samples.

The CDR3 coding sequence is TGTGCCAGCAGCTTAGTAGTTGGGGCCAGGTCCTACGAGCAGTACTTC. It yields the protein CASSLVVGARSYEQYF. The rearrangement links TRBV7-9 to TRBJ2-7, with D possibly TRBD1 on 5 matching bases. This CDR3 has 16 amino acids. CDR1 is SEHNR, CDR2 FQNEAQ, per germline (reference sequence). Trimming shortened V by 1 base and J by 1 base, and 14 bases separated the two germline ends.

At least ten counts were recorded for this clonotype. The gene calls are TRBV19 and TRBJ2-1; 8 bases agree with TRBD1. Trimming at V came to 1 base and at J to 5 bases, leaving 4 bases not matched to a gene. The CDR3 runs to 15 residues. In germline, CDR1 is LNHDA, CDR2 SQIVND (reference sequence). The CDR3 coding sequence is TGTGCCAGTAGTATAGGGGCAGGGGGCAACAATGAGCAGTTCTTC. It is translated as CASSIGAGGNNEQFF. Complete variable domain (other parts from reference TRBV19 and TRBJ2-1): DGGITQSPKYLFRKEGQNVTLSCEQNLNHDAMYWYRQDPGQGLRLIYYSQIVNDFQKGDIAEGYSVSREKKESFPLTVTSAQKNPTAFYLCASSIGAGGNNEQFFGPGTRLTVL.

In its sample, this clonotype was seen many times. The chain recombines TRBV11-1 with TRBJ2-5; the D is unclear. CDR3 length: 13 residues. With 5 bases removed from V and 5 bases from J, the gap between germline ends came to 12 bases. CDR1 SGHAT and CDR2 FQDESV come from the germline V gene (reference sequence). CDR3 in amino acids: CASSMGLTETQYF. The CDR3 DNA is TGTGCCAGCAGCATGGGCCTGACGGAGACCCAGTACTTC. Supplemented by reference TRBV11-1 and TRBJ2-5, the full variable domain reads EAEVAQSPRYKITEKSQAVAFWCDPISGHATLYWYRQILGQGPELLVQFQDESVVDDSQLPKDRFSAERLKGVDSTLKIQPAELGDSAMYLCASSMGLTETQYFGPGTRLLVL.

The chain is built from TRBV6-5 and TRBJ1-3, with 9 bases matching TRBD1. CDR1 is MNHEY, CDR2 SVGAGI, per germline. This CDR3 is 15 amino acids long. V shed 4 bases and J 9 bases; nucleotides not matched to a gene: 10. The CDR3, as DNA: TGTGCCAGCAGTTCTCCGGCACAGGGGGCAATCACCATATATTTT. Translated: CASSSPAQGAITIYF.

This clonotype has at least ten counts. The chain joins TRBV10-3 to TRBJ2-5, with unresolved D. This CDR3 has 11 amino acids. Germline CDR1 is ENHRY and CDR2 is SYGVKD. Trimming cost V 5 bases and J 5 bases, with 6 bases left between them. The CDR3 DNA is TGTGCCATCAGTTATAGGGAGACCCAGTACTTC. Protein sequence: CAISYRETQYF.

The J gene is TRBJ2-1, the V gene TRBV14; D call uncertain. CDR3 length equals 14 residues. Germline CDR1 is SGHDN and CDR2 is FVKESK. V lost 2 bases and J 11 bases, leaving 16 bases between the germline ends. The CDR3: CASSQRTHARQQFF. CDR3 nucleotides: TGTGCCAGCAGCCAACGGACCCATGCCAGGCAGCAGTTCTTC.

This clonotype was counted many times. V is TRBV7-6 and J is TRBJ2-7, with 10 bases identical to TRBD2. CDR1 SGHVS and CDR2 FNYEAQ come from the germline V gene. Unmatched junction bases numbered 7, after V lost 5 bases and J lost 6 bases. CDR3 length: 14 residues. The CDR3 loop is CASSPRASGSEQYF. In nucleotides, the CDR3 is TGTGCCAGCAGCCCTCGGGCTAGCGGGAGCGAGCAGTACTTC. The full variable domain, rest sourced from reference TRBV7-6 and TRBJ2-7, is GAGVSQSPRYKVTKRGQDVALRCDPISGHVSLYWYRQALGQGPEFLTYFNYEAQQDKSGLPNDRFSAERPEGSISTLTIQRTEQRDSAMYRCASSPRASGSEQYFGPGTRLTVT.

This clonotype has more than one count but fewer than ten. The CDR3 sequence is CASSFWYEQFF. The DNA of the CDR3 is TGTGCCAGCAGCTTTTGGTATGAGCAGTTCTTC. The chain has TRBV7-6 and TRBJ2-1; unclear D gene. V was shortened by 3 bases and J by 8 bases, with 5 bases between the two germline ends. Germline CDR1 is SGHVS and CDR2 is FNYEAQ. This CDR3 spans 11 amino acids. The full variable domain, with the rest looked up from reference TRBV7-6 and TRBJ2-1, is GAGVSQSPRYKVTKRGQDVALRCDPISGHVSLYWYRQALGQGPEFLTYFNYEAQQDKSGLPNDRFSAERPEGSISTLTIQRTEQRDSAMYRCASSFWYEQFFGPGTRLTVL.

This clonotype was picked up many times. This chain uses TRBV7-9 with TRBJ2-2; 9 nucleotides match TRBD1. The CDR3 is made up of 14 amino acids. After removal of 8 bases from V and 3 bases from J, the junction contained 4 bases not matched to a gene. Germline lookup yields CDR1 SEHNR and CDR2 FQNEAQ (reference sequence). CDR3 in DNA: TGTGCCAGCGGGCGGACAGGGGACACCGGGGAGCTGTTTTTT. The encoded protein is CASGRTGDTGELFF.

At least ten counts were recorded for this clonotype. V usage is TRBV7-9 and J usage is TRBJ1-1; tentative D call: TRBD1 (6 bases). Trimming left V 6 bases short and J 8 bases short, with 16 bases between. Germline CDR1 and CDR2: SEHNR and FQNEAQ (reference sequence). This CDR3 comprises 13 residues. CDR3 sequence reads: CASSYSSGTEAFF. CDR3 DNA: TGTGCCAGCAGTTACTCCTCCGGGACAGAAGCTTTCTTT.

Many counts were recorded for this clonotype. The chain is built from TRBV19 and TRBJ2-2, with TRBD2 matching 10 bases. CDR1 LNHDA and CDR2 SQIVND come from the germline V gene (reference sequence). CDR3 length: 15 residues. V lost 5 bases to trimming and J lost 5 bases; unmatched junction nucleotides: 5. CDR3 DNA sequence: TGTGCCAGTAGTCCCGGGACTAGCGTAACCGGGGAGCTGTTTTTT. This codes for CASSPGTSVTGELFF.

This clonotype was seen only a few times. The genes are TRBV28 and TRBJ1-5; D gene unclear. The CDR3 is 16 amino acids. The germline V gene encodes CDR1 MDHEN and CDR2 SYDVKM. Trimming took off 3 bases at V and 1 base at J, with 13 bases between the two ends. The CDR3 here is CASSLGVVTSNQPQHF. The DNA of the CDR3 is TGTGCCAGCAGTTTGGGAGTTGTAACGAGCAATCAGCCCCAGCATTTT. Full variable domain (rest looked up from reference TRBV28 and TRBJ1-5): DVKVTQSSRYLVKRTGEKVFLECVQDMDHENMFWYRQDPGLGLRLIYFSYDVKMKEKGDIPEGYSVSREKKERFSLILESASTNQTSMYLCASSLGVVTSNQPQHFGDGTRLSIL.

This clonotype was seen at least ten times. V usage is TRBV7-2 and J usage is TRBJ2-3, with D tentatively TRBD1 (7 bases). The CDR3 contains 18 residues. Germline CDR1 is SGHTA and CDR2 is FQGNSA. V lost 5 bases to trimming and J lost 4 bases, with 25 bases between them. This chain's CDR3 is CASSPAGQLPGSADTQYF. Here the CDR3 DNA reads TGTGCCAGCAGCCCGGCGGGACAGCTCCCGGGCAGCGCAGATACGCAGTATTTT.

The chain joins TRBV6-6 to TRBJ2-1; TRBD2 matches 15 bases. This CDR3 contains 16 residues. V lost 6 bases and J lost 7; bases outside the gene matches: 7. From germline, CDR1 is MNHNY and CDR2 SVGAGI (reference sequence). In DNA form, the CDR3 reads TGTGCCAGCAGGGGGACTAGCGGGAGGAATTTGAATGAGCAGTTCTTC. It encodes CASRGTSGRNLNEQFF.

This clonotype showed up many times. The chain links TRBV7-2 to TRBJ2-1; D is unresolved. The CDR3 has 13 amino acids. V shed 5 bases and J shed 5 bases, with 10 bases lying between them. The germline gives CDR1 SGHTA, CDR2 FQGNSA. The CDR3 bases are TGTGCCAGCAGCCGCCCCGGTCACAATGAGCAGTTCTTC. This gives the protein CASSRPGHNEQFF.

This clonotype was seen many times. V gene TRBV7-6 combines with J gene TRBJ1-6, with no clear D. V shed 5 bases and J shed 9 bases, with 5 bases lying between them. The CDR3 is 11 residues long. The germline V gene has CDR1 SGHVS and CDR2 FNYEAQ. CDR3 coding DNA: TGTGCCAGCAGCGGTCTTTCACCCCTCCACTTT. This sequence encodes CASSGLSPLHF.

The chain links TRBV6-2 or TRBV6-3 to TRBJ2-1, with TRBD2 matching over 12 bases. Unmatched junction bases numbered 6, after V lost 6 bases and J lost 3 bases. This CDR3 has 16 residues. Per germline, CDR1 MNHEY and CDR2 SVGEGT. The CDR3 bases are TGTGCCAGCAGGTCACTAGCGGGGGGCCTCTACAATGAGCAGTTCTTC. Its translation is CASRSLAGGLYNEQFF.

The chain links TRBV14 to TRBJ2-5; D uncertain. Germline lookup yields CDR1 SGHDN and CDR2 FVKESK. Trimming left V 3 bases short and J 3 bases short, with 11 bases between. The CDR3 length is 14 residues. The CDR3 region has the DNA TGTGCCAGCAGCCAGTACGGCAGAGAAGAGACCCAGTACTTC. It yields the protein CASSQYGREETQYF.

This clonotype showed up many times. This chain uses TRBV7-2 with TRBJ2-1; maybe TRBD2 (5 bases). V dropped 7 bases and J dropped 8 bases, with 12 bases sitting between them. The CDR3 runs to 12 residues. Per the germline V gene, CDR1 is SGHTA and CDR2 is FQGNSA. The CDR3 sequence is CASTLGLDEQFF. CDR3 nucleotides: TGTGCCAGCACCCTCGGACTGGATGAGCAGTTCTTC.

Ten or more counts support this clonotype. The rearrangement links TRBV4-2 to TRBJ1-6; unclear D gene. The V end was cut by 5 bases, the J end by 9 bases, with 8 bases between. Germline CDR1 reads LGHNA; CDR2 reads YNFKEQ. The CDR3 contains 12 residues. The DNA for the CDR3 is TGTGCCAGCAGCTTCCTGACTTCACCCCTCCACTTT. It codes for CASSFLTSPLHF.

The CDR3: CASSLWSTPNTEAFF. Written as DNA, the CDR3 is TGTGCCAGCAGCTTATGGTCCACACCGAACACTGAAGCTTTCTTT. The genes are TRBV7-2 and TRBJ1-1; D gene ambiguous. This CDR3 has 15 residues. Looked up from germline, CDR1 is SGHTA and CDR2 is FQGNSA. V was cut by 2 bases and J by 1 base, with 11 bases left in between.